The 16 T cell receptor beta chains below were found in one sample sequenced in a study of T cells of healthy individuals. TCRdb reanalysed the 5' RACE reads using MiXCR and keeps one entry per CDR3 protein. The sample has around 98,000 distinct CDR3 sequences; under 20% are singletons. The receptors were gathered from a human donor in good health.

J is TRBJ1-1 and V is TRBV11-1; D unresolved. The V gene lost 1 base and the J gene lost 1 base, with 10 bases spanning the gap. CDR1 SGHAT and CDR2 FQDESV come from the germline V gene (reference sequence). This CDR3 contains 15 residues. The CDR3 DNA is TGTGCCAGCAGCTTAGGATGGGAAGGGAACACTGAAGCTTTCTTT. This encodes CASSLGWEGNTEAFF.

The chain links TRBV15 to TRBJ1-5; the D is unclear. The CDR3 is 14 amino acids. V lost 1 base and J lost 3, with 7 bases in between. Germline V gives CDR1 LNHNV, CDR2 YYDKDF (reference sequence). CDR3 loop: CATSRVSLNQPQHF. CDR3 DNA sequence: TGTGCCACCAGCAGAGTGAGCCTCAATCAGCCCCAGCATTTT.

This clonotype was detected ten times or more. The genes are TRBV2 and TRBJ2-6; no reliable D call. V lost 4 bases and J 0 bases, leaving 10 bases between the germline ends. CDR1 and CDR2 (germline): SNHLY, FYNNEI. This CDR3 spans 16 amino acids. The CDR3 nucleotides read TGTGCCAGCAGTGCTGTACGGTCCTCTGGGGCCAACGTCCTGACTTTC. Translating gives CASSAVRSSGANVLTF.

This clonotype was counted many times. The genes are TRBV6-4 and TRBJ2-1; 7 nucleotides match TRBD1. The CDR3 is 13 amino acids. V lost 3 bases, J lost 10 bases, and 6 bases stayed unmatched. The germline CDR1 and CDR2 sequences are MRHNA and SNTAGT. CDR3 nucleotides: TGTGCCAGCAGTGAGGGAGACAGGGACGAGCAGTTCTTC. Its protein is CASSEGDRDEQFF.

The chain combines TRBV20-1 with TRBJ2-1, with D maybe TRBD2 (6 bases). Deletions cut 5 bases from V and 0 bases from J, with 14 bases between. Germline V gives CDR1 DFQATT, CDR2 SNEGSKA (reference sequence). The CDR3 has 15 amino acids. The CDR3 bases are TGCAGTGCTGGGGGACTGGAGAGCTCCTACAATGAGCAGTTCTTC. Protein: CSAGGLESSYNEQFF.

This clonotype was seen a few times. This rearrangement joins TRBV6-1 to TRBJ2-3, with D unclear. Between the trimmed V and J ends, which lost 2 bases and 5 bases, there was a span of 5 bases. The CDR3 has 12 residues. The germline CDR1 and CDR2 sequences are MNHNS and SASEGT. The CDR3 reads CASSEWEDTQYF. The CDR3 DNA sequence: TGTGCCAGCAGTGAATGGGAAGATACGCAGTATTTT.

The chain is built from TRBV20-1 and TRBJ1-5; 7 nucleotides match TRBD1. V shed 6 bases, J shed 2 bases, and the junction held 7 bases outside the gene matches. Germline V lookup: CDR1 DFQATT, CDR2 SNEGSKA (reference sequence). The CDR3 extends over 14 amino acids. CDR3 in amino acids: CSAVDREGNQPQHF. DNA for the CDR3: TGCAGTGCCGTAGACAGGGAGGGCAATCAGCCCCAGCATTTT.

This clonotype was counted only a few times. The chain employs TRBV7-6 and TRBJ2-7; unclear D gene. The length of the CDR3 is 14 residues. V was clipped by 2 bases and J by 0 bases, with 8 bases between them. The germline gives CDR1 SGHVS, CDR2 FNYEAQ. CDR3 loop: CASSLSRNSYEQYF. The CDR3 bases are TGTGCCAGCAGCTTAAGCAGGAACTCCTACGAGCAGTACTTC. Full variable domain (remainder filled in from reference TRBV7-6 and TRBJ2-7): GAGVSQSPRYKVTKRGQDVALRCDPISGHVSLYWYRQALGQGPEFLTYFNYEAQQDKSGLPNDRFSAERPEGSISTLTIQRTEQRDSAMYRCASSLSRNSYEQYFGPGTRLTVT.

This clonotype occurred a few times. The chain recombines TRBV28 with TRBJ2-7, with D perhaps TRBD1 (6 bases). V shed 3 bases and J shed 0 bases, with 12 bases lying between them. This CDR3 comprises 15 residues. Germline loops: CDR1 MDHEN, CDR2 SYDVKM. The CDR3 protein is CASSFRQGSSYEQYF. CDR3 coding DNA: TGTGCCAGCAGTTTCAGGCAGGGGAGCTCCTACGAGCAGTACTTC.

This clonotype has a count of ten or more. This sequence joins TRBV9 and TRBJ2-7; no definite D call. The germline CDR1 and CDR2 sequences are SGDLS and YYNGEE. This CDR3 spans 14 amino acids. Trimming left V 0 bases short and J 4 bases short, with 11 bases between. As DNA, the CDR3 is TGTGCCAGCAGCGTAGCGATGAGTGGATACGAGCAGTACTTC. Protein sequence: CASSVAMSGYEQYF.

The V call is TRBV28, the J call TRBJ2-5; 7 bases agree with TRBD2. V lost 7 bases and J lost 2; bases outside the gene matches: 7. Germline CDR1 and CDR2: MDHEN and SYDVKM. The CDR3 length is 14 residues. The CDR3 loop is CASKVGGIQETQYF. The CDR3 region has the DNA TGTGCCAGCAAGGTGGGGGGGATTCAAGAGACCCAGTACTTC.

This clonotype was found a few times. The gene calls are TRBV20-1 and TRBJ1-2, with TRBD1 as a possible D gene (5 bases). Trimming pared 4 bases from V and 8 bases from J, leaving 17 bases between. This CDR3 has 13 amino acids. CDR1 is DFQATT, CDR2 SNEGSKA, per germline (reference sequence). CDR3 residues: CSATWTPKGGYTF. The CDR3 DNA reads as TGCAGTGCTACCTGGACTCCAAAGGGGGGCTACACCTTC.

This clonotype was counted many times. The J gene is TRBJ1-5, the V gene TRBV28, with 8 bases that match TRBD1. The trim removed 9 bases at V and 2 bases at J, leaving 6 bases unmatched. The germline CDR1 and CDR2 sequences are MDHEN and SYDVKM. This CDR3 region has 14 residues. CDR3 sequence reads: CASATGGGNQPQHF. DNA for the CDR3: TGTGCCAGTGCAACAGGGGGGGGCAATCAGCCCCAGCATTTT.

This clonotype came up a few times. The chain employs TRBV2 and TRBJ1-6; D not resolved. V gave up 5 bases and J gave up 11 bases, with 13 bases separating them. CDR3 length equals 13 residues. Germline values: CDR1 SNHLY, CDR2 FYNNEI. CDR3 sequence (DNA): TGTGCCAGCAGTAGTGACCGGGAGGCACCCCTCCACTTT. Its translation: CASSSDREAPLHF.

This clonotype was observed a few times. The CDR3, as DNA: TGTGCCAGCAGCCAAGATCTGACCAGGAGTCGAGAGCAGTACTTC. Translation gives CASSQDLTRSREQYF. The gene calls are TRBV3-1 and TRBJ2-7; no clear D gene. This CDR3 contains 15 residues. V was pared by 0 bases and J by 7 bases, with 16 bases between. Germline CDR1 reads LGHDT; CDR2 reads YNNKEL (reference sequence).

The CDR3 DNA sequence: TGTGCCATCAGTGGGGACTTCTACGAGCAGTACTTC. It encodes CAISGDFYEQYF. The chain recombines TRBV10-3 with TRBJ2-7; the D gene is possibly TRBD2 (6 bases). Looked up from germline, CDR1 is ENHRY and CDR2 is SYGVKD. Trimming took 4 bases from V and 3 from J, leaving 7 bases between them. The CDR3 has 12 residues.